The 30 T cell receptor beta chains below all came from one sample that was sequenced in a study of CXCR3-negative and CXCR3-positive naive CD8 T cells. Study-level points and caveats: CXCR3-positive naive cells had TRB CDR3s that were more hydrophobic than CXCR3-negative naive cells had.

No antigen has been assigned to these receptors. Carrying UMI labels, the TRB cDNA libraries were prepared through 5' RACE. TCRdb re-called the 5' RACE reads; every CDR3 protein appears as one record, without DNA. This table holds some 120,000 distinct CDR3 sequences. Sequencing was done on a sample of naive CXCR3+ CD8+ T cells from blood. The subset was: CD45RO-CCR7+CD27+CD95- naive CD8+ T cells expressing CXCR3 (TNR3+). The receptors were sampled from a human donor in good health. Some clones in this sample may be carry-over from other donors' samples.

The chain links TRBV6-6 to TRBJ2-3; TCRdb's D gene call, TRBD2, goes unchecked for lack of DNA. The V gene's germline CDR1 is MNHNY and CDR2 SVGAGI (reference sequence). The CDR3 sequence is 14 residues long. Here the CDR3 reads CASSYWESTDTQYF.

J is TRBJ1-1 and V is TRBV29-1; TCRdb's D call, TRBD1, is unchecked because there is no DNA. The length of the CDR3 is 11 residues. Germline V gene lookup returns CDR1 SQVTM and CDR2 ANQGSEA. CDR3 sequence: CSSVGGTEAFF.

CDR3 region: CASRHEQISAEQFF. The rearrangement uses TRBV7-9 and TRBJ2-1. Germline V gene data show CDR1 as SEHNR and CDR2 as FQNEAQ (reference sequence). The CDR3 is made up of 14 amino acids.

The chain carries TRBV5-1 and TRBJ2-7; TCRdb outputs TRBD2, but without DNA this stays unchecked. This CDR3 comprises 13 residues. Germline V lookup: CDR1 SGHRS, CDR2 YFSETQ. CDR3 amino acids: CASSPGTSYELYF.

The rearrangement uses TRBV7-2 and TRBJ1-4. Germline V gives CDR1 SGHTA, CDR2 FQGNSA. The CDR3 totals 17 residues. The CDR3 sequence is CASSSQTGRGRDEKLFF.

The chain couples TRBV5-6 to TRBJ1-1; TCRdb designates TRBD1, a call that cannot be tested without DNA. CDR3 length equals 14 residues. CDR1 is SGHDT and CDR2 is YYEEEE in the germline V gene. CDR3 amino acids: CASSSYRAGTEAFF.

V is TRBV29-1 and J is TRBJ2-1. The CDR3 runs 12 residues. CDR1 and CDR2 (germline): SQVTM, ANQGSEA. CDR3 region: CSVDPENNEQFF.

CDR3 amino acids: CASSPGTAHYGYTF. The chain combines TRBV7-9 with TRBJ1-2; TCRdb's D call of TRBD1 is untestable without DNA. Germline CDR1 and CDR2: SEHNR and FQNEAQ (reference sequence). The CDR3 totals 14 residues.

The chain couples TRBV28 to TRBJ2-7; TCRdb's D gene call, TRBD1, goes unchecked for lack of DNA. The CDR3 runs 15 residues. Per germline, CDR1 MDHEN and CDR2 SYDVKM. Here the CDR3 reads CASSYSGEGSYEQYF.

The chain couples TRBV12-3 or TRBV12-4 to TRBJ2-5; the TCRdb call, TRBD1, lacks DNA for checking. CDR3 length equals 18 residues. The CDR3 here is CASSFSGYGGEGRETQYF.

The rearrangement joins TRBV6-5 to TRBJ2-1; TCRdb outputs TRBD2, but without DNA this stays unchecked. The CDR3 covers 12 residues. Germline CDR1 reads MNHEY; CDR2 reads SVGAGI. Here the CDR3 reads CASSYPLGPQFF.

V usage is TRBV29-1 and J usage is TRBJ1-5. The CDR3 loop spans 16 amino acids. Germline CDR1 is SQVTM and CDR2 is ANQGSEA. The CDR3 reads CSVEEDRGGPDQPQHF.

The rearrangement uses TRBV7-9 and TRBJ2-1; TCRdb calls TRBD1, which cannot be checked without DNA. CDR1 is SEHNR, CDR2 FQNEAQ, per germline (reference sequence). The CDR3 runs to 15 residues. CDR3 sequence: CASSPTGFPYNEQFF.

The CDR3 spells CASSLGSFYEQYF. The chain combines TRBV5-1 with TRBJ2-7. The germline gives CDR1 SGHRS, CDR2 YFSETQ. This CDR3 is built from 13 residues.

The V and J genes are TRBV5-1 and TRBJ2-2; the D call from TCRdb, TRBD1, cannot be confirmed without DNA. CDR3 length equals 16 residues. The V gene's germline CDR1 is SGHRS and CDR2 YFSETQ. The CDR3 sequence: CASSYDRDRGTGELFF.

The rearrangement links TRBV2 to TRBJ2-7. Per the germline V gene, CDR1 is SNHLY and CDR2 is FYNNEI. The CDR3 totals 15 residues. CDR3 sequence: CASSGMVASSYEQYF.

This sequence joins TRBV19 and TRBJ1-1; without DNA, the TCRdb call of TRBD1 cannot be checked. The germline V gene encodes CDR1 LNHDA and CDR2 SQIVND (reference sequence). The CDR3 spans 16 residues. This CDR3 reads CASSEVVGAQNTEAFF.

The rearrangement uses TRBV7-8 and TRBJ2-7. Germline V gives CDR1 SGHVS, CDR2 FQNEAQ. The CDR3 is made up of 13 amino acids. This CDR3 reads CASSFGVWDEQYF.

The chain has TRBV6-2 or TRBV6-3 and TRBJ2-1; the TCRdb call, TRBD1, lacks DNA for checking. This CDR3 spans 17 amino acids. Germline assignment: CDR1 MNHEY and CDR2 SVGEGT. The CDR3 protein is CASSYVRGTGTNNEQFF.

V gene TRBV7-2 combines with J gene TRBJ2-1; TCRdb outputs TRBD1, but without DNA this stays unchecked. CDR1 is SGHTA, CDR2 FQGNSA, per germline. The CDR3 has 14 amino acids. Here the CDR3 reads CASSPWTGFAEQFF. The full variable domain, rest sourced from reference TRBV7-2 and TRBJ2-1, is GAGVSQSPSNKVTEKGKDVELRCDPISGHTALYWYRQSLGQGLEFLIYFQGNSAPDKSGLPSDRFSAERTGGSVSTLTIQRTQQEDSAVYLCASSPWTGFAEQFFGPGTRLTVL.

The rearrangement uses TRBV6-5 and TRBJ1-2. The CDR3 covers 16 residues. Germline CDR1 and CDR2: MNHEY and SVGAGI. Here the CDR3 reads CASSLSSLILNYGYTF.

The chain carries TRBV10-3 and TRBJ2-3; TCRdb names TRBD1, which stays unverified in the absence of DNA. The length of the CDR3 is 16 residues. Germline CDR1 is ENHRY and CDR2 is SYGVKD. CDR3 sequence reads: CATGGAGEVLTDTQYF.

The rearrangement links TRBV11-2 to TRBJ2-7; TCRdb returns TRBD2, unconfirmable since there is no DNA. The germline gives CDR1 SGHAT, CDR2 FQNNGV. The CDR3 has 15 residues. CDR3 region: CASSLVGLAVIEQYF.

J is TRBJ1-2 and V is TRBV21-1. TRBV21-1 is designated a pseudogene. The CDR3 consists of 17 residues. CDR3 protein: CASSNGSLWGFYYGYTF.

The chain uses TRBV7-9 and TRBJ1-4; absent DNA, TCRdb's TRBD1 call cannot be checked. The CDR3 covers 16 residues. Germline V gene sequence: CDR1 SEHNR, CDR2 FQNEAQ (reference sequence). This CDR3 reads CASSQVGQELNEKLFF.

CDR3 in amino acids: CASSASWGAGYTF. The chain links TRBV10-1 to TRBJ1-2; TCRdb picks TRBD1, but there is no DNA to check that call. Germline V gene lookup returns CDR1 WNHNN and CDR2 SYGVQD (reference sequence). This CDR3 is 13 amino acids long.

The CDR3 loop reads CASSDIMPNTEAFF. This rearrangement joins TRBV2 to TRBJ1-1. There are 14 residues in the CDR3. Germline loops: CDR1 SNHLY, CDR2 FYNNEI.

The V call is TRBV11-2, the J call TRBJ2-6; the D gene TCRdb calls, TRBD1, cannot be checked with no DNA. This CDR3 region has 16 residues. Germline V gene sequence: CDR1 SGHAT, CDR2 FQNNGV. The CDR3 reads CASIISGDSGANVLTF.

This chain links TRBV7-6 with TRBJ2-7; TCRdb calls TRBD1, which cannot be checked without DNA. The CDR3 consists of 15 residues. The germline V gene encodes CDR1 SGHVS and CDR2 FNYEAQ. The CDR3 region is CASSFFSGQDYEQYF.

The chain couples TRBV9 to TRBJ1-2; the TCRdb call, TRBD1, lacks DNA for checking. This CDR3 spans 15 amino acids. Germline lookup yields CDR1 SGDLS and CDR2 YYNGEE. The CDR3 reads CASSVEDTPNYGYTF.